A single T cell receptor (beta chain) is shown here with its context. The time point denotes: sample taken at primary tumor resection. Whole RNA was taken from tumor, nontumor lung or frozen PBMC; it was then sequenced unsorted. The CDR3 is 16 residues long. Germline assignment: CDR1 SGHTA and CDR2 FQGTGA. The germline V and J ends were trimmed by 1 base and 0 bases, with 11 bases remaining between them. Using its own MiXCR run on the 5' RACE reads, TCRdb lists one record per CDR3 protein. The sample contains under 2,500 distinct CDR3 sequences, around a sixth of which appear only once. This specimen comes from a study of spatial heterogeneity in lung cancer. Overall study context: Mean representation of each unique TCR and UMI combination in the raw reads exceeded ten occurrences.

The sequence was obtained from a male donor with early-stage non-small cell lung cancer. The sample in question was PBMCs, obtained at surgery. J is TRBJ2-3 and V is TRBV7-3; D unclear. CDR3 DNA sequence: TGTGCCAGCAGCTTAAGTTTCAGCTCTAGCACAGATACGCAGTATTTT. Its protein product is CASSLSFSSSTDTQYF.